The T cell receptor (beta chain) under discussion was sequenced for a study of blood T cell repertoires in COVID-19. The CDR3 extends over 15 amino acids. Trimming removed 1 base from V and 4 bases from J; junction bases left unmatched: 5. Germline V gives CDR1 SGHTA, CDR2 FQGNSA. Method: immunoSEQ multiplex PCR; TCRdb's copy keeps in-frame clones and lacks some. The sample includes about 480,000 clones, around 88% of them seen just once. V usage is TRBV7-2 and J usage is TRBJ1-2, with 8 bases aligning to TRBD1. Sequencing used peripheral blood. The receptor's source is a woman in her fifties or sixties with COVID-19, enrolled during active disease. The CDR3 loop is CASSLDGTGLYGYTF. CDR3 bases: TGTGCCAGCAGCTTAGATGGGACAGGACTCTATGGCTACACCTTC.